This T cell receptor beta chain was identified during a study of blood T cell repertoires in COVID-19. In the study overall: The United States, Italy and Spain were the sources of the acute and convalescent COVID-19 samples. Nucleic acid was either cDNA or gDNA, and it came from T cells, B-cell-depleted T cells, or PBMCs.

In the authors' methods: Counts of nucleated cells, estimated from reference gene primer amplification, were obtained. Clones were sequenced by immunoSEQ multiplex PCR, and TCRdb holds only the in-frame ones, with some missing. V, J and clone size are those of that table, while D and trimming were read from the DNA. The table lists under 95,000 clones, roughly 80% of them singletons. Trimming left V 3 bases short and J 3 bases short, with 5 bases between. This CDR3 is built from 12 residues. CDR1 MDHEN and CDR2 SYDVKM come from the germline V gene. The chain employs TRBV28 and TRBJ1-1; no reliable D call. This clonotype was sampled from a man in his fifties with acute or convalescent COVID-19. Specimen: peripheral blood. CDR3 sequence: CASSFRDTEAFF. CDR3 DNA: TGTGCCAGCAGTTTCCGGGACACTGAAGCTTTCTTT. Full variable domain (remainder filled in from reference TRBV28 and TRBJ1-1): DVKVTQSSRYLVKRTGEKVFLECVQDMDHENMFWYRQDPGLGLRLIYFSYDVKMKEKGDIPEGYSVSREKKERFSLILESASTNQTSMYLCASSFRDTEAFFGQGTRLTVV.